The text below deals with one T cell receptor beta chain. Trimming pared 4 bases from V and 6 bases from J, leaving 12 bases between. There are 13 residues in the CDR3. Which cohort a participant joined came from the clinical history participants gave. Data came from immunoSEQ multiplex PCR; TCRdb stores just in-frame clones and leaves some out. The sample lists 210,000 or so clones, approximately 87% occurring once. The data originate from a study of blood T cell repertoires in COVID-19. The material sequenced was PBMCs or T cells enriched from blood (not recorded which). The receptor's source is a woman aged 45-65 years in a cohort exposed to, infected with or recovered from COVID-19 (not recorded which). V gene TRBV12-3 or TRBV12-4 combines with J gene TRBJ1-2; D uncertain. CDR3 nucleotides: TGTGCCAGCAGTTCGGGGAGGGTTAATGGCTACACCTTC. Its protein is CASSSGRVNGYTF.